This T cell receptor (beta chain) stems from a study of blood T cell repertoires in COVID-19. As for the study in general: COVID-19 samples collected from the United States, Italy and Spain covered acute and convalescent phases. From T cells, B-cell-depleted T cells, or PBMCs came the material, which was cDNA or gDNA.

CDR1 is SGDLS, CDR2 YYNGEE, per germline. Trimming removed 0 bases from V and 6 bases from J, with 13 bases in between. This CDR3 has 15 residues. In the original analysis: How many nucleated cells were present was estimated from reference gene primer amplification. Clones were sequenced by immunoSEQ multiplex PCR, and TCRdb holds only the in-frame ones, with some missing. The V and J calls and clone size are taken from that table; D and trimming were inferred from the DNA. The sample has 25,000 to 35,000 clones; 84% are singletons. V usage is TRBV9 and J usage is TRBJ2-1; D perhaps matches TRBD2 (7 bases). The clonotype originates from a man in his 70s with active COVID-19. Specimen: peripheral blood. The CDR3 coding sequence is TGTGCCAGCAGCGTAGGTAGTAGGGGGGGCAATGAGCAGTTCTTC. Protein: CASSVGSRGGNEQFF.